The rows below give T cell receptor beta chains drawn from one sample of a study of response to subunit inactivated influenza vaccine. TCRdb processed the RT-PCR reads anew with MiXCR; each CDR3 protein has one entry. The sample lists over 150,000 distinct CDR3 sequences; about a tenth were seen once. The sequenced sample was non-naive T cells sorted from PBMCs, obtained more than 35 days after vaccination. These receptors were collected from a man aged 45-60 years who received an inactivated influenza vaccine. The CDR3 runs from the conserved cysteine through the conserved F or W. A D gene is named only where the DNA matches it firmly. Rows give clone size only sometimes, using once, few, many, or a class for an expanded clone.

d_gene	abundance	v_gene	j_gene	CDR3nt	CDR3aa
NA	few	TRBV11-2	TRBJ2-7	TGTGCCAGCAGCTTCCGGGGACAAGGTATTAGGCGATCCTCAGCCCTCTACGAGCAGTACTTC	CASSFRGQGIRRSSALYEQYF
NA	NA	TRBV10-3	TRBJ2-3	TGTGCCATAGGGACATCCAGGAGCACAGATACGCAGTATTTT	CAIGTSRSTDTQYF
TRBD1	NA	TRBV20-1	TRBJ1-5	TGCAGTGGTAGAGAGGGACAGACAGGGAATCAGCCCCAGCATTTT	CSGREGQTGNQPQHF
NA	few	TRBV18	TRBJ2-1	TGTGCCAGCTCACCACCGATCAAGTCCTACAATGAGCAGTTCTTC	CASSPPIKSYNEQFF
TRBD1	NA	TRBV6-4	TRBJ1-2	TGTGCCAGCAGCCGGGACAGAACCACGGGCTACACCTTC	CASSRDRTTGYTF
NA	few	TRBV24-1	TRBJ2-1	TGTGCCACCAGTGATTTCATGGGAGGCAATGAGCAGTTCTTC	CATSDFMGGNEQFF
NA	few	TRBV6-2/TRBV6-3	TRBJ2-1	TGTGCCAGCAGTTACTCGGACGGTAGGGCACACAATGAGCAGTTCTTC	CASSYSDGRAHNEQFF
NA	NA	TRBV7-2	TRBJ2-5	TGTGCCAGCGGGCTGGGGACCCAGTACTTC	CASGLGTQYF
TRBD2	few	TRBV14	TRBJ2-3	TGTGCCAGCAGCCTAAAGACGGGGGGACTCACAGATACGCAGTATTTT	CASSLKTGGLTDTQYF
NA	few	TRBV20-1	TRBJ2-1	TGCAGTGCTACGATTCGGGGGCAGTCCTCCTACAATGAGCAGTTCTTC	CSATIRGQSSYNEQFF
TRBD1	NA	TRBV9	TRBJ1-5	TGTGCCAGCAGCGTAACTGGACAGGCCAATCAGCCCCAGCATTTT	CASSVTGQANQPQHF
NA	few	TRBV27	TRBJ2-5	TGTGCCAGCAGTCCCACCAGTGCGGGTTTAGAGACCCAGTACTTC	CASSPTSAGLETQYF
TRBD1	few	TRBV7-9	TRBJ1-5	TGTGCCAGCAGCCATTGGACAGGGGGCAGGGTCAATCAGCCCCAGCATTTT	CASSHWTGGRVNQPQHF
TRBD1	NA	TRBV5-1	TRBJ2-5	TGCGCCAGCAGCTCATCCCCGGGACAGGGTGGAGCAGAGACCCAGTACTTC	CASSSSPGQGGAETQYF
NA	few	TRBV7-8	TRBJ1-3	TGTGCCAGCAGCTTAGTTCCGGGGGCGTATGGAAACACCATATATTTT	CASSLVPGAYGNTIYF
NA	many	TRBV3-1	TRBJ1-4	TGTGCCAGCAGCCAAAATGAAAAACTGTTTTTT	CASSQNEKLFF
NA	NA	TRBV6-2/TRBV6-3	TRBJ1-5	TGTGCCAGCAGTTACGTCTCATGGAGCAATCAGCCCCAGCATTTT	CASSYVSWSNQPQHF
NA	many	TRBV12-3/TRBV12-4	TRBJ1-6	TGTGCCAGCAGTCCGGGGGGGGAGTATAATTCACCCCTCCACTTT	CASSPGGEYNSPLHF
NA	NA	TRBV30	TRBJ2-7	TGTGCCTGGAGTCGGTGGGGCGAGCAGTACTTC	CAWSRWGEQYF
NA	NA	TRBV2	TRBJ1-3	TGTGCCAGCAGTGAGGACAGCTCTGGAAACACCATATATTTT	CASSEDSSGNTIYF
NA	many	TRBV29-1	TRBJ2-2	TGCAGCGTTGGGAACGGGGAGCTGTTTTTT	CSVGNGELFF
NA	many	TRBV7-2	TRBJ2-7	TGTGCCAGCAGCTTAGATGTGGGAGTAGCATACGAGCAGTACTTC	CASSLDVGVAYEQYF
NA	NA	TRBV6-2/TRBV6-3	TRBJ2-5	TGTGCCAGCGGGCGTTACGGGGGTCTCATCGAGGATAAAGAGACCCAGTACTTC	CASGRYGGLIEDKETQYF
TRBD2	few	TRBV25-1	TRBJ2-7	TGTGCCAGCAGTGATATGGGACTAGCGGGAGGAGGCGAGCAGTACTTC	CASSDMGLAGGGEQYF
NA	NA	TRBV12-3/TRBV12-4	TRBJ1-3	TGTGCCAGCCTCAAAGCGGGGGGAAACACCATATATTTT	CASLKAGGNTIYF
TRBD2	NA	TRBV15	TRBJ2-5	TGTGCCACCAGCAGCGGGGGGGCAAAGACCCAGTACTTC	CATSSGGAKTQYF
NA	many	TRBV28	TRBJ1-2	TGTGCCAGCAGTTTCTTGGATTTCAGAGGCTACACCTTC	CASSFLDFRGYTF
NA	NA	TRBV20-1	TRBJ2-4	TGCAGTGCTGGCCGGGGGCAAACCAAAAACATTCAGTACTTC	CSAGRGQTKNIQYF
TRBD1	NA	TRBV12-3/TRBV12-4	TRBJ1-2	TGTGCCAGCAGTTCGGCCGGGACAGGTCGGATCTATGGCTACACCTTC	CASSSAGTGRIYGYTF
TRBD1	few	TRBV2	TRBJ2-3	TGTGCCAGCAGTGAAGCCGGGGACAGGGTAACAGATACGCAGTATTTT	CASSEAGDRVTDTQYF
NA	NA	TRBV14	TRBJ2-1	TGTGCCAGCAGCCCTATCGGGCGGTACAATGAGCAGTTCTTC	CASSPIGRYNEQFF
NA	NA	TRBV18	TRBJ1-1	TGTGCCAGCTCACTGAAACCCCCCGGGAACACTGAAGCTTTCTTT	CASSLKPPGNTEAFF
NA	NA	TRBV28	TRBJ1-5	TGTGCCAGCAGTCCTAGTAATCAGCCCCAGCATTTT	CASSPSNQPQHF